This TCR beta chain originates from a study of T cell changes during pregnancy in multiple sclerosis. Libraries were prepared by immunoSEQ multiplex PCR; TCRdb keeps only in-frame clonotypes and omits some of them. This table holds about 52,000 clones, 80% to 95% found once. The CDR3 contains 14 residues. V shed 4 bases and J 4 bases; nucleotides not matched to a gene: 5. In germline, CDR1 is SGHTS, CDR2 YDEGEE. This chain joins TRBV5-8 and TRBJ1-2, with 9 positions matching TRBD1. Here the sequenced sample was CD4+ T cells from peripheral blood mononuclear cells, taken after pregnancy. The clonotype comes from a female donor in good health, enrolled as a control in a pregnancy study. Here the CDR3 DNA reads TGTGCCAGCAGCCGACAGGGGGAACCCTATGGCTACACCTTC. Protein product: CASSRQGEPYGYTF. The full variable domain, completed using reference TRBV5-8 and TRBJ1-2, is EAGVTQSPTHLIKTRGQQATLRCSPISGHTSVYWYQQALGLGLQFLLWYDEGEERNRGNFPPRFSGRQFPNYSSELNVNALELEDSALYLCASSRQGEPYGYTFGSGTRLTVV.